One sample yielded the 27 T cell receptor beta chains listed below, sequenced in a study of blood T cell repertoires in COVID-19. The data were produced by immunoSEQ multiplex PCR, yet TCRdb's version contains in-frame clones alone and is incomplete. The top ten clones hold 3% to 4.5% of a sample with about 350,000 clones, approximately 89% of them seen once. Sample: peripheral blood. These receptors were taken from a woman aged 60-75 years with COVID-19, enrolled during active disease.

This clone turned up a few times. The chain joins TRBV13 to TRBJ2-7, with 10 bases lining up with TRBD2. This CDR3 has 16 residues. CDR1 is PRHDT, CDR2 FYEKMQ, per germline (reference sequence). V lost 2 bases and J lost 3; bases outside the gene matches: 7. The CDR3 reads CASSLLSSGGNYEQYF. The CDR3 DNA follows: TGTGCCAGCAGCTTATTATCTAGCGGGGGAAACTACGAGCAGTACTTC.

Of note for this clone: The junction differs from germline at one of its ends, possibly a read error. The chain couples TRBV7-7 to TRBJ2-7; tentative D call: TRBD2 (5 bases). Germline CDR1 and CDR2: SSHAT and FNYEAQ (reference sequence). This CDR3 has 12 amino acids. The CDR3 spells CASSLESGEQYF. The CDR3 DNA reads TGTGCTAGCAGCTTGGAAAGCGGCGAGCAGTACTTC.

V is TRBV2 and J is TRBJ2-7; the match to TRBD1 covers 8 bases. This CDR3 has 15 amino acids. After removal of 6 bases from V and 0 bases from J, the junction contained 7 bases not matched to a gene. Germline V CDR1 and CDR2: SNHLY, FYNNEI. Written as DNA, the CDR3 is TGTGCCAGCAGCGTAGACAGGGGAGCCTCCTACGAGCAGTACTTC. It codes for CASSVDRGASYEQYF.

The J gene is TRBJ1-2, the V gene TRBV7-9, with D possibly being TRBD1 (5 bases). Deletions cut 5 bases from V and 1 base from J, with 17 bases between. The CDR3 is made up of 16 amino acids. From germline, CDR1 is SEHNR and CDR2 FQNEAQ (reference sequence). In nucleotides, the CDR3 is TGTGCCAGCAGCCCCCTGGGGCAGCTAGTTAACTATGGCTACACCTTC. Its protein product is CASSPLGQLVNYGYTF. Full variable domain (missing parts from reference TRBV7-9 and TRBJ1-2): DTGVSQNPRHKITKRGQNVTFRCDPISEHNRLYWYRQTLGQGPEFLTYFQNEAQLEKSRLLSDRFSAERPKGSFSTLEIQRTEQGDSAMYLCASSPLGQLVNYGYTFGSGTRLTVV.

V usage is TRBV5-1 and J usage is TRBJ2-4; 8 nucleotides line up with TRBD2. Germline V gene lookup returns CDR1 SGHRS and CDR2 YFSETQ. V lost 7 bases, J lost 8 bases, and 8 bases stayed unmatched. This CDR3 has 13 amino acids. The CDR3 bases are TGCGCCAGCCCCCTTACCGGGGGGGACATTCAGTACTTC. Protein: CASPLTGGDIQYF.

The chain links TRBV20-1 to TRBJ1-6; no clear D gene. Germline-derived CDR1 and CDR2 are DFQATT and SNEGSKA (reference sequence). Trimming took off 3 bases at V and 10 bases at J, with 16 bases between the two ends. The CDR3 length is 14 residues. The CDR3 bases are TGCAGTGCTAGTCTCGCCGCTCCCAGATCACCCCTCCACTTT. This codes for CSASLAAPRSPLHF.

The chain carries TRBV19 and TRBJ1-1; TRBD1 agrees at 7 bases. V lost 3 bases, J lost 2 bases, and 12 bases stayed unmatched. The germline V gene has CDR1 LNHDA and CDR2 SQIVND (reference sequence). The CDR3 has 17 amino acids. CDR3 coding DNA: TGTGCCAGTAGTATGCCTAAGGGGACAGCACTTAACACTGAAGCTTTCTTT. Translated, it gives CASSMPKGTALNTEAFF.

The rearrangement joins TRBV18 to TRBJ2-1, with TRBD1 as a possible D gene (6 bases). This CDR3 spans 15 amino acids. The germline CDR1 and CDR2 sequences are KGHSH and LQKENI. Trimming took off 2 bases at V and 7 bases at J, with 15 bases between the two ends. CDR3 in DNA: TGTGCCAGCTCACCAAATCAGGCCCAGGGGAATGAGCAGTTCTTC. Residues: CASSPNQAQGNEQFF.

The V call is TRBV4-1, the J call TRBJ2-1, with 9 positions matching TRBD2. Germline V gene data show CDR1 as MGHRA and CDR2 as YSYEKL. With 0 bases clipped from V and 10 bases from J, the junction kept 10 bases outside the gene matches. CDR3 size: 16 residues. As DNA, the CDR3 is TGCGCCAGCAGCCAAGACGGGCGGGGGGGCCGGTACGAGCAGTTCTTC. Translation: CASSQDGRGGRYEQFF.

The rearrangement joins TRBV19 to TRBJ1-4; possible D gene TRBD1, 6 bases. Between the trimmed V and J ends, which lost 6 bases and 0 bases, there was a span of 14 bases. Germline assignment: CDR1 LNHDA and CDR2 SQIVND (reference sequence). The CDR3 has 16 amino acids. The CDR3 loop is CASSRGRTTTNEKLFF. The CDR3 region has the DNA TGTGCCAGTAGCAGGGGACGGACCACAACTAATGAAAAACTGTTTTTT.

This chain connects TRBV19 to TRBJ1-2; the D is unclear. Trimming took off 5 bases at V and 5 bases at J, with 21 bases between the two ends. The V gene's germline CDR1 is LNHDA and CDR2 SQIVND (reference sequence). The CDR3 runs 16 residues. This chain's CDR3 is CASSRREALSGYGYTF. DNA for the CDR3: TGTGCCAGTAGTCGGCGGGAGGCCCTCTCGGGATATGGCTACACCTTC.

In its sample, this clone was seen a few times. The chain recombines TRBV28 with TRBJ2-5; possibly TRBD2 for D (5 bases). The germline gives CDR1 MDHEN, CDR2 SYDVKM. Trimming pared 7 bases from V and 2 bases from J, leaving 17 bases between. The CDR3 runs 15 residues. The CDR3 sequence: CASTGVATRQETQYF. Here the CDR3 DNA reads TGTGCCAGCACCGGGGTAGCGACGCGACAAGAGACCCAGTACTTC.

The chain has TRBV6-5 and TRBJ2-5, with D possibly matching TRBD2 (5 bases). The germline gives CDR1 MNHEY, CDR2 SVGAGI. The V end lost 7 bases, the J end lost 5 bases, and 8 bases lay between the germline ends. The CDR3 covers 11 residues. The CDR3 DNA reads as TGTGCCAGCACACCGGGGGAGACCCAGTACTTC. Translated: CASTPGETQYF.

The chain has TRBV7-6 and TRBJ1-2; 8 nucleotides match TRBD1. This CDR3 comprises 15 residues. From germline, CDR1 is SGHVS and CDR2 FNYEAQ. Trimming took 0 bases from V and 8 from J; bases not matched to a gene: 8. The CDR3 coding sequence is TGTGCCAGCAGCTTAGCGGCAGGGGGCAAGAAGGGCTACACCTTC. It yields the protein CASSLAAGGKKGYTF.

The rearrangement links TRBV27 to TRBJ2-7, with 9 bases that match TRBD1. CDR1 and CDR2 (germline): MNHEY, SMNVEV (reference sequence). The V and J ends lost 6 bases and 4 bases, in that order; junction bases with no gene match: 22. This CDR3 region has 19 residues. The CDR3 coding sequence is TGTGCCAGCAGGGGGAGGACAGGGGAGAAGGTCGGGCCCTTTTACGAGCAGTACTTC. Residues: CASRGRTGEKVGPFYEQYF.

V usage is TRBV5-5 and J usage is TRBJ2-1; 8 bases line up with TRBD2. CDR1 and CDR2 (germline): SGHKS, YYEKEE (reference sequence). V lost 3 bases and J lost 6; bases outside the gene matches: 8. The CDR3 runs 15 residues. CDR3 region: CASSWQGGGFNEQFF. For the CDR3, the DNA is TGTGCCAGCAGCTGGCAGGGCGGGGGGTTCAATGAGCAGTTCTTC.

The chain employs TRBV2 and TRBJ1-2; possibly TRBD1 for D (5 bases). Germline V lookup: CDR1 SNHLY, CDR2 FYNNEI. This CDR3 comprises 14 residues. With 6 bases removed from V and 5 bases from J, the gap between germline ends came to 16 bases. The CDR3 DNA follows: TGTGCCAGCAGACTGACCGGGGAGGGGTATGGCTACACCTTC. This translates into CASRLTGEGYGYTF.

The chain links TRBV5-6 to TRBJ1-2; D is perhaps TRBD1 (5 bases). The germline V gene encodes CDR1 SGHDT and CDR2 YYEEEE. The CDR3 contains 16 residues. The V and J ends lost 0 bases and 5 bases respectively, with 17 bases between them. In DNA, the CDR3 is TGTGCCAGCAGCTTGGCGGACAACGAACCCTTTTATGGCTACACCTTC. This sequence encodes CASSLADNEPFYGYTF.

V is TRBV5-1 and J is TRBJ1-1, with D maybe TRBD1 (5 bases). CDR1 and CDR2 from the germline V gene are SGHRS and YFSETQ. With 0 bases removed from V and 0 bases from J, the gap between germline ends came to 15 bases. The CDR3 runs to 17 residues. The CDR3 DNA reads as TGCGCCAGCAGCTTGGCGCCGGGGGAGTCCATGAACACTGAAGCTTTCTTT. This encodes CASSLAPGESMNTEAFF.

This sequence joins TRBV18 and TRBJ1-5; TRBD1 aligns across 10 bases. The germline gives CDR1 KGHSH, CDR2 LQKENI. Trimming removed 1 base from V and 7 bases from J; junction bases left unmatched: 1. The CDR3 has 14 amino acids. The CDR3 DNA reads TGTGCCAGCTCACCACTGACAGGGGGCCAGCCCCAGCATTTT. The encoded protein is CASSPLTGGQPQHF. The full variable domain, with the rest looked up from reference TRBV18 and TRBJ1-5, is NAGVMQNPRHLVRRRGQEARLRCSPMKGHSHVYWYRQLPEEGLKFMVYLQKENIIDESGMPKERFSAEFPKEGPSILRIQQVVRGDSAAYFCASSPLTGGQPQHFGDGTRLSIL.

The chain recombines TRBV5-4 with TRBJ1-1; TRBD1 aligns across 7 bases. V lost 0 bases, J lost 7 bases, and 3 bases stayed unmatched. Germline V gene data show CDR1 as SGHNT and CDR2 as YYREEE (reference sequence). The CDR3 has 13 residues. CDR3 amino acids: CASSLDRGFEAFF. The CDR3 region has the DNA TGTGCCAGCAGCTTGGACAGGGGATTTGAAGCTTTCTTT.

This clone has only one observation. The chain links TRBV9 to TRBJ1-5, with TRBD1 matching over 10 bases. Germline CDR1 SGDLS, CDR2 YYNGEE. J lost 5 bases, V lost 4 bases, and 6 bases had no gene match. CDR3 length: 15 residues. CDR3 DNA: TGTGCCAGCAGCCTAACGGGACAGGGGTATCAGCCCCAGCATTTT. Translation: CASSLTGQGYQPQHF.

This chain joins TRBV14 and TRBJ2-5; D may be TRBD1 (6 bases). CDR1 and CDR2 from the germline V gene are SGHDN and FVKESK. This CDR3 is built from 15 residues. Trimming took off 4 bases at V and 2 bases at J, with 14 bases between the two ends. The CDR3 loop is CASSPQQGFQETQYF. The CDR3 coding sequence is TGTGCCAGCAGCCCCCAACAGGGCTTTCAAGAGACCCAGTACTTC.

This sequence joins TRBV11-3 and TRBJ1-1; TRBD1 aligns across 8 bases. The germline V gene has CDR1 SGHNT and CDR2 YENEEA. V lost 5 bases and J lost 8; bases outside the gene matches: 4. This CDR3 contains 12 residues. The CDR3 sequence: CASSQGAEEAFF. In DNA form, the CDR3 reads TGTGCCAGCAGCCAGGGGGCGGAGGAAGCTTTCTTT.

V is TRBV27 and J is TRBJ1-5; a possible D gene is TRBD1 (5 bases). V shed 5 bases and J shed 2 bases, with 16 bases lying between them. Germline CDR1 MNHEY, CDR2 SMNVEV (reference sequence). The CDR3 is 16 residues long. The DNA for the CDR3 is TGTGCCAGCAGTATGGGACTTACAAGCGGCAATCAGCCCCAGCATTTT. This encodes CASSMGLTSGNQPQHF.

This chain links TRBV6-2 or TRBV6-3 with TRBJ2-2; 7 bases align to TRBD1. The CDR3 is 14 amino acids. The germline gives CDR1 MNHEY, CDR2 SVGEGT. Germline trimming cut 5 bases from V and 5 bases from J; bases unmatched to any gene: 5. The CDR3 reads CASSGQVFTGELFF. The CDR3 DNA follows: TGTGCCAGCAGTGGACAGGTGTTTACCGGGGAGCTGTTTTTT.

This clone turned up a few times. V and J are TRBV24-1 and TRBJ1-1; 12 bases are a match to TRBD1. The ends lost 3 bases at V and 5 bases at J; junction bases unmatched: 3. Germline CDR1 and CDR2: KGHDR and SFDVKD. The CDR3 has 15 amino acids. The CDR3 region is CATSDTGQGATEAFF. The CDR3 nucleotides are TGTGCCACCAGTGATACGGGACAGGGGGCGACTGAAGCTTTCTTT.